Following are 3 T cell receptor beta chains from one sample sequenced in a study of T cell responses to AZD1222 COVID-19 vaccine. Method: immunoSEQ multiplex PCR; TCRdb's copy keeps in-frame clones and lacks some. The sample records 130,000 or so clones, 75% to 95% being singletons. This specimen was peripheral blood, taken on day 0 of AZD1222 vaccination. These receptors were obtained from an adult in good health.

CDR3 coding DNA: TGTGCCACCAGTGCCAGGGGGCGAACCGGGGAGCTGTTTTTT. Translating gives CATSARGRTGELFF. The chain uses TRBV24-1 and TRBJ2-2, with 8 bases that match TRBD1. The junction had 3 bases not matched to a gene; V was cut back by 5 bases and J by 5 bases. The CDR3 contains 14 residues. The germline CDR1 and CDR2 sequences are KGHDR and SFDVKD.

This clone was seen just once. The chain has TRBV9 and TRBJ1-3; a weak D match, TRBD1 (6 bases). Germline CDR1 and CDR2: SGDLS and YYNGEE. Trimming stripped 0 bases from V and 0 bases from J, with 25 bases between. The CDR3 has 21 amino acids. In DNA, the CDR3 is TGTGCCAGCAGCGTAGAGAGGTCGACTCTAAGGGGGAACTACTCTGGAAACACCATATATTTT. Translation: CASSVERSTLRGNYSGNTIYF.

This chain uses TRBV18 with TRBJ1-1, with D perhaps TRBD1 (5 bases). From germline, CDR1 is KGHSH and CDR2 LQKENI. CDR3 length equals 12 residues. Trimming cost V 3 bases and J 5 bases, with 7 bases left between them. This CDR3 reads CASSPSGTEAFF. The CDR3 DNA reads TGTGCCAGCTCACCGTCAGGGACTGAAGCTTTCTTT.